Below are 8 T cell receptor beta chains sequenced from a single sample in a study of tumor-infiltrating lymphocytes in primary liver carcinoma (dated by TCRdb to 2016 to 2017). The reads were generated on an Illumina HiSeq 2500. A constant-region primer and ProtoScript II reverse transcriptase were used to reverse-transcribe TCRbeta-specific cDNA from about 0.55 ug total RNA. TCRbeta libraries were built with three nested multiplex PCR rounds, a slightly modified ARM-PCR procedure. Each of the first two PCR rounds ran for approximately 10 cycles and used multiplex TRBV1-TRBV30 forward primers together with a Cbeta reverse primer. TCRdb trimmed public reads at Q25 via fastp, called clones via MiXCR and kept in-frame beta chains. Rows merge per CDR3 protein into single entries with the most common DNA and genes. The sample yields 300,000 to 400,000 distinct CDR3 sequences; less than 75% were counted once. The ten largest clones represent under 8.5% of the sample.

Blood RNA was extracted from unsorted whole blood with TRIzol reagent; germline DNA came from the DNeasy Blood & Tissue kit. Sequenced input: peripheral blood. These receptors were collected from a man between 40 and 49 years old with primary liver carcinoma and hepatitis B virus infection.

The chain has TRBV11-1 and TRBJ1-1; 7 nucleotides match TRBD1. The germline gives CDR1 SGHAT, CDR2 FQDESV (reference sequence). The CDR3 loop spans 15 amino acids. CDR3 sequence reads: CSSSETGADNTEAFF. In DNA form, the CDR3 reads TGTAGCAGCAGCGAAACAGGGGCGGATAACACTGAAGCTTTCTTT.

V usage is TRBV5-4 and J usage is TRBJ2-3; tentatively, D is TRBD1 (6 bases). The germline V gene encodes CDR1 SGHNT and CDR2 YYREEE (reference sequence). The CDR3 has 14 amino acids. V was cut by 3 bases and J by 2 bases, with 10 bases left in between. This CDR3 is CASSSQGSTDTQYF. CDR3 nucleotides: TGTGCCAGCAGCTCGCAGGGGTCCACAGATACGCAGTATTTT.

Worth noting for this clonotype: Sequence at one end of the junction differs from germline and may be a read error. The chain has TRBV4-1 and TRBJ2-6; perhaps TRBD1 as D (5 bases). The CDR3 consists of 17 residues. The germline V gene has CDR1 MGHRA and CDR2 YSYEKL. The CDR3 DNA reads as TGCGCCGGCAGCCAAGAAGAACGGGTCTCTGGGGCCAACGCCCTGACTTTC. Translation gives CAGSQEERVSGANALTF.

This clonotype came up a few times. A much bigger clone sits one base away, suggesting this may be a read error. Because it lacks the conserved phenylalanine or tryptophan at the end, this CDR3 is likely a read error. V usage is TRBV6-5 and J usage is TRBJ2-1; a weak D match, TRBD2 (5 bases). Germline V gene sequence: CDR1 MNHEY, CDR2 SVGAGI. CDR3 length equals 14 residues. V dropped 2 bases and J dropped 5 bases, with 10 bases sitting between them. The CDR3: CASSYNRGNNEQFL. As DNA, the CDR3 is TGTGCCAGCAGTTACAACCGGGGAAACAATGAGCAGTTCTTG.

This clonotype was recorded at least ten times. This chain connects TRBV12-3 or TRBV12-4 to TRBJ2-1, with 9 bases lining up with TRBD1. The CDR3 is made up of 15 amino acids. With V trimmed by 1 base and J by 2 bases, 0 bases remained unmatched. The CDR3 bases are TGTGCCAGCAGTTTAGGGGACAGGGCCTACAATGAGCAGTTCTTC. As protein: CASSLGDRAYNEQFF.

A few counts support this clonotype. This chain joins TRBV5-6 and TRBJ2-7, with D perhaps assigned TRBD1 or TRBD2 (5 bases each). V shed 4 bases and J shed 1 base, with 21 bases lying between them. Germline CDR1 reads SGHDT; CDR2 reads YYEEEE. The CDR3 runs 17 residues. The CDR3 loop reads CASSPVLYGDGSYEQYF. The DNA of the CDR3 is TGTGCCAGCAGCCCGGTACTATACGGGGACGGATCCTACGAGCAGTACTTC.

Comments on this clonotype: A junction end diverges from the germline sequence, so it may reflect a read error. The chain recombines TRBV5-6 with TRBJ2-7; D is ambiguous. Germline V gene lookup returns CDR1 SGHDT and CDR2 YYEEEE. This CDR3 has 16 residues. The DNA of the CDR3 is TGTGCCAGCAGCTTGGGCGTCGGTTCTCGAGGCTTCGAGCATTACTTC. Protein: CASSLGVGSRGFEHYF. Supplemented by reference TRBV5-6 and TRBJ2-7, the full variable domain reads DAGVTQSPTHLIKTRGQQVTLRCSPKSGHDTVSWYQQALGQGPQFIFQYYEEEERQRGNFPDRFSGHQFPNYSSELNVNALLLGDSALYLCASSLGVGSRGFEHYFGPGTRLTVT.

In regard to this clonotype: The missing conserved phenylalanine or tryptophan at the end of this CDR3 makes a read error likely. The CDR3 DNA follows: TGTGCCAGCAGCCTGGGCCTCACTAGCGCCTCCTACAATGAGCAGTTCTCC. It is translated as CASSLGLTSASYNEQFS. The rearrangement uses TRBV11-3 and TRBJ2-1; 7 bases line up with TRBD2. CDR1 is SGHNT and CDR2 is YENEEA in the germline V gene. There are 17 residues in the CDR3. V trimming: 5 bases; J trimming: 0 bases; junction bases outside the gene matches: 10.